This T cell receptor beta chain was identified in a study of PD-L1 blockade in urothelial cancer (dated by TCRdb to about 2017). With respect to the entire study: Every patient began therapy in 2014 and was given atezolizumab 1,200 mg intravenously every 3 weeks. Durable clinical benefit meant progression-free survival longer than 6 months, and TCR features were also tested against progression-free and overall survival. Blood samples were analyzed 3 weeks after the start of treatment (second dose) and 6 weeks after the start of treatment. Pretreatment blood TCR-seq was available for under 35 patients, at least one posttreatment blood collection was obtained for 25 or so patients, and tumor TCR-seq was available for 25 or so patients. Blood samples gave median yields of about 150,000 T cells and approximately 80,000 unique TCRs, along with a median clonality of 0.080. Pretreatment tumor samples, along with matched peripheral blood collected serially before and after atezolizumab treatment, underwent TCR sequencing. Durable clinical benefit was achieved by nine patients but not by the remaining 20. The study was an exploratory multi-omic analysis of somatic, immune and clinical correlates of response to PD-L1 blockade with atezolizumab in urothelial cancer. In the same patients, whole exome sequencing and RNA sequencing of pretreatment tumors were performed in addition to TCR sequencing. An ECOG performance status of 0 or 1 was recorded for the patients, and 0 to 3 prior chemotherapy regimens had been received by the patients. About nine tenths of the roughly 30 patients were males with bladder-origin urothelial cancer, and 18 of 29 reported a prior smoking history.

The time point label, read with the paper, signifies: pretreatment peripheral blood. A cohort of 25 to 30 patients with locally advanced or metastatic urothelial carcinoma, treated at Memorial Sloan Kettering on a trial protocol, was included. Peripheral blood mononuclear cells were collected from each patient pretreatment and during treatment, giving between 1 and 8 total time points per patient. The Qiagen DNeasy Blood extraction kit was used to purify genomic DNA from total PBMCs and tumor samples. PBMCs were collected pretreatment and during treatment, and were isolated and stored as previously described. Synthetic TCR analog templates were spiked into each PCR to estimate absolute template abundance from read counts. TCRbeta CDR3 regions were amplified from genomic DNA with bias-controlled V and J gene primers using the immunoSEQ assay. Rearranged TCRbeta segments were sequenced at approximately 20X coverage. The study's processing was this. Clustering was used to correct sequencing errors, and CDR3s were annotated against IMGT so that V, D and J genes could be assigned. Downstream analyses used only productive TCRbeta rearrangements and left out out-of-frame or stop-codon sequences. To compute clonality, Shannon entropy was normalized by the log of the number of unique productive sequences and then subtracted from one. Clones differing between time points or between blood and tumor were identified by Fisher's exact test with Benjamini-Hochberg correction at adjusted p below 0.01. TCRdb holds this immuneACCESS table with in-frame rearrangements only. Some clones are missing; in checked studies, unresolved V genes explain under half, and the rest has no known cause. For V, J and clone size, that table is used; D and trimming come from the DNA. The sample data list more than 85,000 clones, and more than 75% of these were observed just once. About 2% of the sample is in the top ten clones.

Notes on this clone: Its recognized antigen is unknown. Qualities for individual bases were not recorded, and no much larger clone is one base off.

The cysteine opens and the phenylalanine closes a CDR3 of 11 amino acids. Only CDR3 DNA remains: 33 bases, in frame from the first base. CDR1 SNHLY and CDR2 FYNNEI were looked up in the germline V gene. The germline ends are 14 bases apart after V is trimmed by 6 bases and J by 12 bases. Overall results and qualifications from the work: Patients with durable benefit showed greater expansion of tumor-associated TCR clones in peripheral blood 3 weeks after starting treatment (n of about 20, p = 0.022). Because the sample size was small (n ≈ 27) and many exploratory analyses were performed, the results are intended to be hypothesis-generating. Improved progression-free and overall survival was associated with having pretreatment peripheral blood TCR clonality below the median.

Recombination linked TRBV2 to TRBJ1-1; the D gene is possibly TRBD1, with 6 bases matching. The sequence was collected from a man aged 55 to 70 with urothelial cancer. The sample consisted of PBMCs, taken around atezolizumab (anti-PD-L1) treatment. CDR3 protein: CASSVDRRPFF. At the DNA level, the sequence is TGTGCCAGCAGCGTTGACAGGCGACCTTTCTTT.